Below are 6 T cell receptor beta chains sequenced from a single sample in a study of T cells after posttransplantation cyclophosphamide. Sequenced by immunoSEQ multiplex PCR; TCRdb stores in-frame clones only, minus some. This sample has roughly 40,000 clones, each found more than once. The material sequenced was PBMCs. Receptors originate from a woman aged 45 to 65 in good health and a related stem cell transplant donor.

This clone occurred many times. The chain joins TRBV10-1 to TRBJ2-2; a possible D gene is TRBD2 (5 bases). There are 14 residues in the CDR3. CDR1 WNHNN and CDR2 SYGVQD come from the germline V gene (reference sequence). V lost 5 bases and J lost 4, with 11 bases in between. The CDR3 DNA follows: TGCGCCAGCAGTCATGGACTGACCACCGGGGAGCTGTTTTTT. Amino acids: CASSHGLTTGELFF.

In this sample, this clone turned up many times. The gene calls are TRBV5-8 and TRBJ1-1; 10 positions agree with TRBD1. The CDR3 covers 15 residues. V lost 3 bases, J lost 4 bases, and 6 bases stayed unmatched. Per the germline V gene, CDR1 is SGHTS and CDR2 is YDEGEE. CDR3 DNA sequence: TGTGCCAGCAGCTCGTCCGGGACAGGGGTCACTGAAGCTTTCTTT. Amino acids: CASSSSGTGVTEAFF.

The chain recombines TRBV2 with TRBJ2-1, with D tentatively TRBD1 (6 bases). The CDR3 has 13 amino acids. V lost 1 base and J lost 10, with 11 bases in between. Germline V gene lookup returns CDR1 SNHLY and CDR2 FYNNEI. Here the CDR3 DNA reads TGTGCCAGCAGTGAAGAGTCCAGGGGAGAGCAGTTCTTC. This translates into CASSEESRGEQFF.

The V gene is TRBV27, the J gene TRBJ2-2; no clear D gene. Germline V CDR1 and CDR2: MNHEY, SMNVEV (reference sequence). This CDR3 has 14 residues. Trimming cost V 3 bases and J 6 bases, with 11 bases left between them. This CDR3 is CASSLGPAPGELFF. For the CDR3, the DNA is TGTGCCAGCAGTTTGGGCCCTGCCCCCGGGGAGCTGTTTTTT.

This clone was counted ten times or more. The chain carries TRBV5-4 and TRBJ1-2; tentatively, D is TRBD1 (5 bases). V was trimmed by 0 bases and J by 4 bases, leaving 16 bases between them. Germline V gene sequence: CDR1 SGHNT, CDR2 YYREEE (reference sequence). The CDR3 runs to 16 residues. This CDR3 reads CASSLEGDRGSYGYTF. The DNA of the CDR3 is TGTGCCAGCAGCTTGGAAGGCGACAGAGGATCCTATGGCTACACCTTC. Full variable domain (missing parts from reference TRBV5-4 and TRBJ1-2): ETGVTQSPTHLIKTRGQQVTLRCSSQSGHNTVSWYQQALGQGPQFIFQYYREEENGRGNFPPRFSGLQFPNYSSELNVNALELDDSALYLCASSLEGDRGSYGYTFGSGTRLTVV.

This clone was seen ten or more times. This chain uses TRBV4-2 with TRBJ2-1, with 8 bases that match TRBD2. Losses at the gene ends were 4 bases for V and 4 bases for J; bases not matched to a gene: 12. This CDR3 is built from 17 residues. Germline CDR1 and CDR2: LGHNA and YNFKEQ. The CDR3 DNA is TGTGCCAGCAGCCGCGGACGTCCGGGGGGGCGGTACAATGAGCAGTTCTTC. Translation gives CASSRGRPGGRYNEQFF.